The 19 T cell receptor beta chains in this list originate from one sample, sequenced in a study of patients and donors after allogeneic stem cell transplantation. TCRdb analysed the RT-PCR reads with MiXCR anew, one entry per CDR3 protein. The sample comprises 100,000 to 120,000 distinct CDR3 sequences, 35% to 45% of which are singletons, and around 30% rests with the top ten. Sequencing input: blood, either unsorted or a sorted T cell fraction (not recorded which). These receptors originate from a human donor who was either an allogeneic HSCT recipient or a stem cell or donor lymphocyte infusion donor (not recorded which). It is not recorded whose cells these are; they may come from a transplant donor.

The chain has TRBV3-1 and TRBJ2-3, with unresolved D. V shed 1 base and J shed 9 bases, with 17 bases lying between them. Germline V gene data show CDR1 as LGHDT and CDR2 as YNNKEL (reference sequence). The CDR3 extends over 15 amino acids. The CDR3 loop reads CASSQGSDSTRTQYF. The CDR3 DNA reads as TGTGCCAGCAGCCAAGGCTCTGATTCCACGAGGACGCAGTATTTT.

The chain carries TRBV20-1 and TRBJ1-1; D possibly corresponds to TRBD1 (5 bases). Trimming shortened V by 6 bases and J by 2 bases, and 19 bases separated the two germline ends. Germline CDR1 is DFQATT and CDR2 is SNEGSKA (reference sequence). There are 15 residues in the CDR3. The CDR3 DNA reads TGCAGTGCCCCCCAGGGTGCACGGCTTAACACTGAAGCTTTCTTT. This sequence encodes CSAPQGARLNTEAFF.

The chain carries TRBV20-1 and TRBJ2-7; D gene ambiguous. V shed 6 bases and J shed 2 bases, with 17 bases lying between them. This CDR3 has 14 amino acids. Germline V gives CDR1 DFQATT, CDR2 SNEGSKA (reference sequence). This CDR3 is CSAARSAVAYEQYF. CDR3 in DNA: TGCAGTGCAGCTCGTTCCGCCGTAGCCTACGAGCAGTACTTC.

The chain combines TRBV6-5 with TRBJ1-2, with TRBD1 as a possible D gene (5 bases). V was clipped by 5 bases and J by 6 bases, with 13 bases between them. CDR3 length: 13 residues. The V gene's germline CDR1 is MNHEY and CDR2 SVGAGI. In DNA form, the CDR3 reads TGTGCCAGCAGTCCCCTTCAGGGAAATGGCTACACCTTC. Protein product: CASSPLQGNGYTF.

The chain links TRBV12-3 or TRBV12-4 to TRBJ1-5; D gene unclear. The length of the CDR3 is 15 residues. V dropped 9 bases and J dropped 1 base, with 16 bases sitting between them. The CDR3 DNA reads as TGTGCCAGACCCCTTCTCGGTGGGAGCAATCAGCCCCAGCATTTT. Protein product: CARPLLGGSNQPQHF.

This sequence joins TRBV5-5 and TRBJ2-5, with 11 bases fitting TRBD2. Unmatched junction bases numbered 10, after V lost 4 bases and J lost 2 bases. From germline, CDR1 is SGHKS and CDR2 YYEKEE (reference sequence). The CDR3 covers 17 residues. DNA of the CDR3: TGTGCCAGCAGCGAAGGACTAGCGGGCCGACCACAAGAGACCCAGTACTTC. Its translation: CASSEGLAGRPQETQYF.

J is TRBJ2-1 and V is TRBV12-3 or TRBV12-4; D uncertain. The V end lost 4 bases, the J end lost 8 bases, and 12 bases lay between the germline ends. The CDR3 spans 13 residues. CDR3 bases: TGTGCCAGCAGTTCCTATCTACCGGATGAGCAGTTCTTC. Translated: CASSSYLPDEQFF.

This clonotype has more than one count but fewer than ten. The rearrangement joins TRBV20-1 to TRBJ1-5, with D maybe TRBD1 (5 bases). The CDR3 contains 13 residues. The germline V gene has CDR1 DFQATT and CDR2 SNEGSKA (reference sequence). The CDR3 sequence is CSPTGQVNQPQHF. CDR3 in DNA: TGCAGCCCTACGGGGCAGGTCAATCAGCCCCAGCATTTT.

The chain joins TRBV12-3 or TRBV12-4 to TRBJ1-5; no clear D gene. The germline V and J ends were trimmed by 4 bases and 1 base, with 5 bases remaining between them. The CDR3 contains 13 residues. CDR3 sequence (DNA): TGTGCCAGCAGTTGGAGGAGCAATCAGCCCCAGCATTTT. Its protein is CASSWRSNQPQHF.

In this sample, this clonotype turned up a few times. The rearrangement uses TRBV29-1 and TRBJ2-1; D is ambiguous. The CDR3 totals 12 residues. V was shortened by 3 bases and J by 3 bases, with 6 bases between the two germline ends. Looked up from germline, CDR1 is SQVTM and CDR2 is ANQGSEA. The CDR3 sequence: CSVDRIYNEQFF. DNA of the CDR3: TGCAGCGTTGACAGGATCTACAATGAGCAGTTCTTC.

The V call is TRBV10-3, the J call TRBJ1-2; 7 bases match TRBD1. The length of the CDR3 is 15 residues. The germline V gene encodes CDR1 ENHRY and CDR2 SYGVKD. Germline trimming cut 6 bases from V and 5 bases from J; bases unmatched to any gene: 12. CDR3 loop: CAISRQGLNIYGYTF. For the CDR3, the DNA is TGTGCCATCAGCCGACAGGGATTAAATATTTATGGCTACACCTTC.

The CDR3 coding sequence is TGTGCCAGCATCCTGAACACTGAAGCTTTCTTT. It translates to CASILNTEAFF. V gene TRBV28 combines with J gene TRBJ1-1; unclear D gene. The CDR3 length is 11 residues. Germline-derived CDR1 and CDR2 are MDHEN and SYDVKM. Trimming took off 7 bases at V and 0 bases at J, with 3 bases between the two ends.

In this sample, this clonotype turned up a few times. The chain joins TRBV7-9 to TRBJ2-7, with D possibly matching TRBD1 (5 bases). Trimming removed 0 bases from V and 2 bases from J, with 11 bases in between. Germline V CDR1 and CDR2: SEHNR, FQNEAQ (reference sequence). The CDR3 covers 15 residues. CDR3 region: CASSLAEQGAYEQYF. The CDR3 nucleotides are TGTGCCAGCAGCTTAGCAGAGCAAGGGGCCTACGAGCAGTACTTC.

This clonotype turned up a few times. The gene calls are TRBV20-1 and TRBJ1-2, with TRBD1 as a possible D gene (6 bases). V lost 6 bases, J lost 7 bases, and 18 bases lay in between. CDR3 size: 13 residues. Germline V gives CDR1 DFQATT, CDR2 SNEGSKA (reference sequence). The CDR3 DNA is TGCAGTGCCCCAAAACAGGGCCTGGGTGGCTACACCTTC. Translated, it gives CSAPKQGLGGYTF.

This clonotype was detected a few times. The chain employs TRBV7-4 and TRBJ2-1; TRBD2 matches 8 bases. The junction had 9 bases not matched to a gene; V was cut back by 2 bases and J by 6 bases. The CDR3 loop spans 16 amino acids. The germline V gene encodes CDR1 SGHVT and CDR2 SQSDAQ. CDR3 DNA: TGTGCCAGCAGCTTAAGTTGGCTAGCGGGTCCCAATGAGCAGTTCTTC. It translates to CASSLSWLAGPNEQFF. The variable domain in full, with the rest retrieved from reference TRBV7-4 and TRBJ2-1, is GAGVSQSPRYKVAKRGRDVALRCDSISGHVTLYWYRQTLGQGSEVLTYSQSDAQRDKSGRPSGRFSAERPERSVSTLKIQRTEQGDSAVYLCASSLSWLAGPNEQFFGPGTRLTVL.

The genes are TRBV14 and TRBJ2-3; possibly TRBD1 or TRBD2 for D (7 bases each). Germline V CDR1 and CDR2: SGHDN, FVKESK. Trimming removed 2 bases at V and 3 bases at J, with 18 bases between. The CDR3 has 17 residues. CDR3 loop: CASSQLRQGGRTDTQYF. CDR3 sequence (DNA): TGTGCCAGCAGCCAACTCCGTCAGGGGGGGCGGACAGATACGCAGTATTTT. Full variable domain (missing parts from reference TRBV14 and TRBJ2-3): EAGVTQFPSHSVIEKGQTVTLRCDPISGHDNLYWYRRVMGKEIKFLLHFVKESKQDESGMPNNRFLAERTGGTYSTLKVQPAELEDSGVYFCASSQLRQGGRTDTQYFGPGTRLTVL.

The chain combines TRBV5-1 with TRBJ2-7, with D perhaps matching TRBD1 or TRBD2 (5 bases each). Per the germline V gene, CDR1 is SGHRS and CDR2 is YFSETQ. The V end was cut by 4 bases, the J end by 0 bases, with 14 bases between. The CDR3 covers 15 residues. The CDR3 region is CASSPGTWSSYEQYF. The CDR3 coding sequence is TGCGCCAGCAGCCCGGGGACCTGGAGCTCCTACGAGCAGTACTTC.

A few counts support this clonotype. The chain uses TRBV24-1 and TRBJ2-3, with 7 bases fitting TRBD2. Germline-derived CDR1 and CDR2 are KGHDR and SFDVKD. The CDR3 loop spans 14 amino acids. Germline trimming cut 7 bases from V and 2 bases from J; bases unmatched to any gene: 5. CDR3 region: CATRGDYPTDTQYF. CDR3 nucleotide sequence: TGTGCCACCAGAGGGGACTATCCCACAGATACGCAGTATTTT.

This chain uses TRBV28 with TRBJ2-5; 8 bases are a match to TRBD1. The CDR3 covers 10 residues. J gave up 14 bases and V 7 bases, and 6 bases lay outside the gene matches. Germline V gene data show CDR1 as MDHEN and CDR2 as SYDVKM. CDR3 protein: CASTLDREYF. The CDR3 nucleotides are TGTGCCAGCACCCTGGACAGGGAATACTTC. Variable domain in full (rest from reference TRBV28 and TRBJ2-5): DVKVTQSSRYLVKRTGEKVFLECVQDMDHENMFWYRQDPGLGLRLIYFSYDVKMKEKGDIPEGYSVSREKKERFSLILESASTNQTSMYLCASTLDREYFGPGTRLLVL.